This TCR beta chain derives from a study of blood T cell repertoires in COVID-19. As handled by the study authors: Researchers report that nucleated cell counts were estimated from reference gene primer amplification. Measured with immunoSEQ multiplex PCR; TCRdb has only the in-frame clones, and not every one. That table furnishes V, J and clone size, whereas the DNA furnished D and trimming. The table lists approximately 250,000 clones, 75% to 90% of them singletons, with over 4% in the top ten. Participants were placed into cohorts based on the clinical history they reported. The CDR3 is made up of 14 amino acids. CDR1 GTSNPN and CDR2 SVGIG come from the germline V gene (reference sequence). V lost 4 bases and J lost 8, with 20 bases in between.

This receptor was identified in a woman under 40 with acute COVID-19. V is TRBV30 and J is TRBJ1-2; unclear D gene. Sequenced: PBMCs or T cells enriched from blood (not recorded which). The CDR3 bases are TGTGCCTGGACCCCTATGAGGGCCTACCAGGGCTACACCTTC. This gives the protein CAWTPMRAYQGYTF.